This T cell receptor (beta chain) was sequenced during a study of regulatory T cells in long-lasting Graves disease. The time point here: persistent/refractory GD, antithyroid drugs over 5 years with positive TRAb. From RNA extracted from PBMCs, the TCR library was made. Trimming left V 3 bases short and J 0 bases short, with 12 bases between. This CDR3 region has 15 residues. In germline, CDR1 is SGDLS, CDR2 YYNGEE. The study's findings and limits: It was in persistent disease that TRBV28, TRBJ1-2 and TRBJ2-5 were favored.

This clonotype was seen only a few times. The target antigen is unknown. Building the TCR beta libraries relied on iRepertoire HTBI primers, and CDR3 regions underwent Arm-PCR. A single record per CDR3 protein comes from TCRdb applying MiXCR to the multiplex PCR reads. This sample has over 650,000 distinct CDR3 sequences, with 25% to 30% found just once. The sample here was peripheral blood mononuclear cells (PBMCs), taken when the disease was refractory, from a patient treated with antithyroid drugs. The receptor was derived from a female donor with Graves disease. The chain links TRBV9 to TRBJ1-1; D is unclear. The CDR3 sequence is CASSARTELNTEAFF. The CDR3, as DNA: TGTGCCAGCAGCGCCCGGACGGAGTTGAACACTGAAGCTTTCTTT.